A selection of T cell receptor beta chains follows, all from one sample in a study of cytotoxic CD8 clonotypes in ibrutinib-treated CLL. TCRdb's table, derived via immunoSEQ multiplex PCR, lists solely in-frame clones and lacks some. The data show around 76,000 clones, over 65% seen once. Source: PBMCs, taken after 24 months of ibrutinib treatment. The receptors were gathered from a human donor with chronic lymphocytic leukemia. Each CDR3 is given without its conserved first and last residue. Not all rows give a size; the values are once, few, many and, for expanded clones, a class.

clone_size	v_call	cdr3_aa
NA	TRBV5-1	ASSLGIQGALFNEQF
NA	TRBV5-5	ASSPNLAGEDEQY
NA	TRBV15	ATSTTRPLAGRSEQF
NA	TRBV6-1	ASSELQGIVTDTQY
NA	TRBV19	ASSIGRGWVEF
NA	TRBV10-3	AISESKDRTTYEQY
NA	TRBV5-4	ASSLDRTETQY
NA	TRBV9	ASSAGTGSLSGANVLT
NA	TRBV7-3	ASSLVAGGPHRTDTQY
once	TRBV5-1	ASSLESGPAYEQY
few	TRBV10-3	AIRGAGDQPQH
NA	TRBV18	ASSPPSQETQY
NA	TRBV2	ASSEALGGAGYT
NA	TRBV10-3	AISELTGSDGYT
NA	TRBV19	ASSPRSSAAKNIQY
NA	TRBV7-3	ASSFGLAGGGNTQY
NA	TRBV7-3	ASSWTPGLAIEQF
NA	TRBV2	ATGLKRNTEAF
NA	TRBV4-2	ASSQELAGSSYEQY
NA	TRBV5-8	ASSLLQGAFSNQPQH
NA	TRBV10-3	AISTSGSTDTQY
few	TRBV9	ASSEGQGYEQY
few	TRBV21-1	ASSGLTSYEQY
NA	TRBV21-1	ASSSRGGSATNEKLF
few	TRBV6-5	ASSSPSGSYEQY
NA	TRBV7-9	ASSLIGQDEQF
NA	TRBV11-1	ASSQGSEQF
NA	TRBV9	ASSVDPGQGGYEQY
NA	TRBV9	ASSVLPGQGWAGELF
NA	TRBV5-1	ASSLGNTGAVGPEAF
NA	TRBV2	ASNSGSSYEQY